The entry below describes one T cell receptor beta chain. It has no known antigen specificity. It has no much larger one-base neighbor in the sample; base qualities were not kept. The cohort was made up of approximately 670 healthy bone marrow donors. At the time of sampling, every cohort member was nominally healthy, though immune exposures that went unrecorded were likely present. The donor tested CMV seronegative, placing the donor among the 350 to 400 seronegative members of the cohort. Each donor provided a peripheral blood sample, and peripheral blood mononuclear cells were used for TCR beta sequencing. The Qiagen DNeasy Blood Extraction Kit was used to extract genomic DNA from the blood cell samples. Library creation used the immunoSEQ multiplex PCR assay. For the multiplex PCR, a mixture combining 60 forward primers for TCR Vbeta segments and 13 reverse primers for TCR Jbeta segments was used. The CDR3 region of rearranged TCR beta genes was amplified from genomic DNA by a multiplex PCR assay. Amplified TCR beta libraries were sequenced as 87-base-pair reads on the Illumina HiSeq System. Per the authors' processing: In a later analysis, some 80 million unique TCR beta chains were counted across the approximately 640 repertoires, and approximately 9.9 million of these chains were shared by at least two donors. To remove PCR and sequencing errors, raw reads were error-corrected and collapsed into unique sequences using a nearest-neighbor algorithm that merged closely related sequences. V, D and J gene segments were assigned by aligning CDR3 sequences to IMGT reference sequences. Each retained sequence needed at least a six-nucleotide match to both a V gene segment and a J gene segment. A rearrangement was called productive if the CDR3 had no stop codons and remained in frame with V and J, and every other rearrangement was called non-productive. CDR3 was defined by IMGT convention, running from the second conserved V-encoded cysteine to the conserved J-encoded phenylalanine. In an earlier analysis of around 640 of the donors, sequences lacking an unambiguous match to a single V gene segment were excluded. In an earlier analysis of 587 of the donors, a V segment was called functional when productive rearrangements were above 56.7%, and segregating when the standard deviation between donors exceeded 5%. To diagnose cytomegalovirus status from the catalog of TCR beta chain sequences, a statistical classification framework was built. A later analysis assigned V and J genes by comparing TCR nucleotide sequences with IMGT/GENE-DB human TR gene sequences. A later analysis assigned CDR3 sequences and most-parsimonious VDJ recombination scenarios with the TCRdist pipeline. In a later analysis, each TCR beta chain was defined by its CDR3 amino acid sequence together with its V-gene family, and reads lacking a unique V-gene family were excluded. As a way to deal with suspected cross-contamination and a sequencing artifact, a later analysis dropped roughly 620 nucleotide sequences that were highly shared and had low generation probability. In a later analysis, a clonal expansion index was calculated for each public chain from normalized within-repertoire ranks of inferred template counts. Generation probabilities in a later analysis came from a VDJ recombination model fitted to out-of-frame rearrangements, and those results were checked against IGoR. A later analysis scored TCR-TCR, TCR-HLA and TCR-CMV co-occurrence with hypergeometric tests, applying a repertoire-size bias correction to TCR pairs. A later analysis estimated false discovery rates by permuting HLA or CMV assignments 20 times. A later analysis grouped co-occurring TCRs with DBSCAN, adding TCRdist sequence similarity when clustering within HLA-allele-positive subsets. Repertoires with fewer than 30,000 or more than 120,000 public chains were left out of co-occurrence clustering, as were four to six repertoires with anomalous nucleotide sharing. This is the immuneACCESS table as TCRdb keeps it, with only in-frame sequences that have V and J called. A part of the clones is gone; compared with another copy, unresolved V genes explain less than half, and the rest is unexplained. V and J calls and clone size follow that table, whereas D and trimming were derived from the DNA. The sample includes 50,000 to 65,000 clones, with approximately 73% observed a single time. Together, the top ten hold approximately 2.7% of the sample.

This entry is derived from a study of cytomegalovirus exposure and HLA in healthy donors (dated by TCRdb to about 2017). Regarding the research as a whole: According to an earlier analysis of around 600 of the donors, 150 million to 200 million T cells yielded some 110 million unique TCR beta sequences and approximately 300 Gb of sequence data. To decide whether each TCR beta V gene segment behaved as functional or pseudogenic, an earlier analysis of 587 of the donors relied on high-throughput TCR beta sequencing. Using immunosequencing, the study profiled T cell repertoires from about 650 subjects and related those repertoires to cytomegalovirus serostatus. Around 330 gigabases of sequencing data and approximately 92 million unique TCR sequences made up an early release that covered 640 HLA-typed donors. Class I and class II HLA loci were covered by the typing at four-digit resolution. A later analysis re-analyzed previously published TCR beta repertoires from roughly 600 donors and added high-resolution HLA genotyping to study TCR occurrence patterns. A separate validation cohort of about 110 different subjects was used in addition to the roughly 640-subject first cohort. Typing coverage differed by locus: A, B, C, DRB1 and DQB1 were typed in roughly 620-630 donors, DQA1 in about 510, DPA1 in roughly 590, and DPB1 in 400 to 480. The aim of the study was to test whether cataloging public T cell receptors could identify signatures of past pathogen exposure. To predict cytomegalovirus infection status, the study brought together high-throughput TCR immunosequencing, statistical association of individual TCRs with disease status, and machine learning. On average, 235,054 unique TCR beta nucleotide sequences were sequenced per donor among 398 genotyped donors of the cohort, with 15% to 20% of those sequences being non-productive. Donor age, sex, ethnicity and CMV serostatus were compiled together with the repertoire data. Every repertoire in the discovery cohort had been generated on one and the same sequencing platform. A later genetic analysis took genome-wide SNP genotypes for about 55% of the 666 donors and used that subset as a discovery cohort. The genetic ancestry cluster associated with self-reported Caucasian donors included about four fifths of the approximately 430 genotyped donors. Four to six DR-DQ haplotypes were handled as single units for association and clustering because linkage in the cohort was strong. Rather than drawing on any new phenotypic data, the later analysis identified candidate immune exposures from TCR beta sequences and the way those sequences occurred across donors. The full study reports these points: Because HLA typing was missing for some donors at each locus, association tests included only the typed subset. The study listed 164 TCR beta chains as associated with cytomegalovirus. A later genetic analysis associated a missense DCLRE1C variant with V-gene and J-gene trimming of TCR beta chains, and an independent cohort replicated the association. The presence/absence analyses assumed that sequencing depth was roughly uniform across donors, and that assumption may not be true. The classifier was reported to diagnose cytomegalovirus status with high specificity and sensitivity in both the original and validation cohorts. According to a later analysis, TCR association rates differed among HLA loci, with DRB1 alleles showing the most associated TCRs and HLA-C alleles showing the fewest. An earlier analysis of some 590 of the donors showed that most TCR beta V segments appeared in productive rearrangements either about 90% or about 30% of the time, which broadly matched IMGT annotations. When HLA alleles, especially DR and DQ, strongly co-occurred, attributing TCR associations to individual alleles was difficult. Correlated functional status among segregating V segments might reflect linkage disequilibrium, but an unknown experimental factor could not be ruled out. A few of the identified cytomegalovirus-associated TCR beta chains were confirmed in vitro to be specific for cytomegalovirus antigens. A group of highly shared sequence variants was considered likely to be a technical artifact of the sequencing pipeline. Compared with the roughly 600-donor mean, donors in an Asian-associated ancestry cluster had fewer N-insertions in productive TCRs, according to a later genetic analysis. According to a later analysis, most CMV-associated TCR beta chains appeared to be HLA-restricted, and the HLA associations seemed to be driven largely by CMV exposure. Because the 87-base-pair reads could not distinguish some IMGT-functional V segments, including TRBV6-2 and TRBV6-3, those segments were excluded. Because counts were too low, roughly 17 rarely observed V segments, including chromosome 9 orphons, were left out of the earlier analysis of some 600 of the donors. Most TCR sequences were seen in very few donors, while some public TCRs were found in many individuals. A later analysis associated 15,000 or so TCR beta sequences with specific HLA alleles at a false discovery rate of 0.05. This cohort had only TCR beta chains sequenced, and the lack of alpha or paired-chain data limited which features could be detected. A further reported finding was that TCR beta sequences accurately predicted the HLA-A and HLA-B alleles for most subjects in the first cohort. A later analysis found that HLA-associated TCR beta chains were more clonally expanded and had lower generation probabilities than equally common non-associated chains. Immune exposure information for the cohort was limited to CMV serostatus. According to the authors, the approach could potentially be generalized to other disease states and immunological phenotypes. According to a later analysis, parvovirus B19, influenza, CMV and Epstein-Barr virus appeared linked to several top co-occurrence clusters.

There are 13 amino acids in the CDR3, from cysteine to phenylalanine inclusive. The read is trimmed to its CDR3 DNA, 39 bases read in frame from base 1. The CDR1 and CDR2 encoded by the germline V gene are MDHEN and SYDVKM. V is cut back by 6 bases and J by 9 bases, with 10 bases in the junction unmatched. Sequences were obtained from PBMCs. The TCR sequence derives from a man aged 18 to 30 in good health and CMV-seronegative. Recombination connected TRBV28 to TRBJ2-7; TRBD1 fits 8 bases in the junction. The sequence in DNA is TGTGCCAGCAGGGGGGACAGGATCGTTGGGCAGTACTTC. Translated, this gives CASRGDRIVGQYF. Supplemented by the reference TRBV28 and TRBJ2-7 proteins around the CDR3, the complete variable domain is DVKVTQSSRYLVKRTGEKVFLECVQDMDHENMFWYRQDPGLGLRLIYFSYDVKMKEKGDIPEGYSVSREKKERFSLILESASTNQTSMYLCASRGDRIVGQYFGPGTRLTVT.